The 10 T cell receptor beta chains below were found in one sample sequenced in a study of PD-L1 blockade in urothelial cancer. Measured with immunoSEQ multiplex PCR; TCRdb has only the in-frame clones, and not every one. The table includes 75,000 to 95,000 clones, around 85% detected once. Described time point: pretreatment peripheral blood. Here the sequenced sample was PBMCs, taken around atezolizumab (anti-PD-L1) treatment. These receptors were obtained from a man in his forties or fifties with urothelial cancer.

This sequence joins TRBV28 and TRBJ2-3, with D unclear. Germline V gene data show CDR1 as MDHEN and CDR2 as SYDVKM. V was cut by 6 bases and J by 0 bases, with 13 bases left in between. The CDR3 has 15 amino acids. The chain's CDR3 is CASRLYSSSTDTQYF. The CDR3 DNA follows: TGTGCCAGCAGACTTTACAGCTCTAGCACAGATACGCAGTATTTT.

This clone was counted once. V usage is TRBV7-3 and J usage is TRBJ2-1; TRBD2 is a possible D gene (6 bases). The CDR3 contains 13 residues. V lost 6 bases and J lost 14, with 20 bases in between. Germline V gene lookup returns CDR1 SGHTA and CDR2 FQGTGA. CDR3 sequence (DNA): TGTGCCAGCAGACCAGACCCCGCGGGAAGGGAGTTCTTC. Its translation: CASRPDPAGREFF.

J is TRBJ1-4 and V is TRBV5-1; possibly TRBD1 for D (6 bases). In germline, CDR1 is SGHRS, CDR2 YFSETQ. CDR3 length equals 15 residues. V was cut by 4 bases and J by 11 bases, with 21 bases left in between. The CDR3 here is CASSVDTGSAMKLFF. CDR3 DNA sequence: TGCGCCAGCAGCGTCGATACAGGGTCGGCTATGAAACTGTTTTTT. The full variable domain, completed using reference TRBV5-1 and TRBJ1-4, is KAGVTQTPRYLIKTRGQQVTLSCSPISGHRSVSWYQQTPGQGLQFLFEYFSETQRNKGNFPGRFSGRQFSNSRSEMNVSTLELGDSALYLCASSVDTGSAMKLFFGSGTQLSVL.

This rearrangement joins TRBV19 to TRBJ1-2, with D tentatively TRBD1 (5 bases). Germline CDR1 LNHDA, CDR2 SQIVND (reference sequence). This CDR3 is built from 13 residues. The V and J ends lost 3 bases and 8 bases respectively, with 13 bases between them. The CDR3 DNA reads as TGTGCCAGTAGTATCTCAGGGCGAGAGGGCTACACCTTC. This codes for CASSISGREGYTF. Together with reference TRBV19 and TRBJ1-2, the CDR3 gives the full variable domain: DGGITQSPKYLFRKEGQNVTLSCEQNLNHDAMYWYRQDPGQGLRLIYYSQIVNDFQKGDIAEGYSVSREKKESFPLTVTSAQKNPTAFYLCASSISGREGYTFGSGTRLTVV.

In DNA form, the CDR3 reads TGTGCCAGCACGAACAGGGGGACCTCTGGAAACACCATATATTTT. Amino acid sequence: CASTNRGTSGNTIYF. This sequence joins TRBV28 and TRBJ1-3; TRBD1 agrees at 8 bases. The CDR3 runs to 15 residues. Germline CDR1 MDHEN, CDR2 SYDVKM. Losses at the gene ends were 7 bases for V and 0 bases for J; bases not matched to a gene: 5.

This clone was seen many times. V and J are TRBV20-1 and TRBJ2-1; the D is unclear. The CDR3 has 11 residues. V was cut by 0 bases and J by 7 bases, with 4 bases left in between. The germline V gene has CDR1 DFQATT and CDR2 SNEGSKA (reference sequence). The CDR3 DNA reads TGCAGTGCTAGAGAGAGTAATGAGCAGTTCTTC. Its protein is CSARESNEQFF.

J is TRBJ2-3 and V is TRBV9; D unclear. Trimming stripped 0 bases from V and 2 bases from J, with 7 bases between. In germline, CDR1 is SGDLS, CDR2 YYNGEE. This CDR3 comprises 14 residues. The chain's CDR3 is CASSVVQNTDTQYF. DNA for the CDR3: TGTGCCAGCAGCGTAGTTCAGAACACAGATACGCAGTATTTT. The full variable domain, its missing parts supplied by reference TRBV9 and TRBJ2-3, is DSGVTQTPKHLITATGQRVTLRCSPRSGDLSVYWYQQSLDQGLQFLIQYYNGEERAKGNILERFSAQQFPDLHSELNLSSLELGDSALYFCASSVVQNTDTQYFGPGTRLTVL.

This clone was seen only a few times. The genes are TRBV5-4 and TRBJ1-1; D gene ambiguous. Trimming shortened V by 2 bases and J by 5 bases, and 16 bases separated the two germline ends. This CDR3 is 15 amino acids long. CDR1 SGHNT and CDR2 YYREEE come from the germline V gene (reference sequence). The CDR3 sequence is CASSFRSGGQTEAFF. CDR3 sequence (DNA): TGTGCCAGCAGCTTTCGATCGGGAGGGCAAACTGAAGCTTTCTTT. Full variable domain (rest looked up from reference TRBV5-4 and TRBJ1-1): ETGVTQSPTHLIKTRGQQVTLRCSSQSGHNTVSWYQQALGQGPQFIFQYYREEENGRGNFPPRFSGLQFPNYSSELNVNALELDDSALYLCASSFRSGGQTEAFFGQGTRLTVV.

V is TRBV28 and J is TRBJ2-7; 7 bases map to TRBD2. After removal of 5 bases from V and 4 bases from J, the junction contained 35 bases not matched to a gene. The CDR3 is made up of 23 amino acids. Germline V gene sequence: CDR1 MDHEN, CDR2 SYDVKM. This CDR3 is CASSPRLAFSMRGPDPGTYEQYF. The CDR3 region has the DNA TGTGCCAGCAGTCCCCGACTAGCATTTTCCATGCGGGGCCCTGACCCCGGAACATACGAGCAGTACTTC. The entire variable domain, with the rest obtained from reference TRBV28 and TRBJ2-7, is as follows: DVKVTQSSRYLVKRTGEKVFLECVQDMDHENMFWYRQDPGLGLRLIYFSYDVKMKEKGDIPEGYSVSREKKERFSLILESASTNQTSMYLCASSPRLAFSMRGPDPGTYEQYFGPGTRLTVT.

CDR3 sequence: CAHGQGPNYGYTF. In nucleotides, the CDR3 is TGTGCCCACGGACAGGGGCCCAACTATGGCTACACCTTC. The V call is TRBV30, the J call TRBJ1-2; 9 bases line up with TRBD1. The CDR3 runs 13 residues. The germline CDR1 and CDR2 sequences are GTSNPN and SVGIG (reference sequence). V was pared by 8 bases and J by 2 bases, with 6 bases of the junction left unmatched.